These 3 T cell receptor beta chains share one sample of origin, sequenced in a study of cytomegalovirus exposure and HLA in healthy donors. The data were produced by immunoSEQ multiplex PCR, yet TCRdb's version contains in-frame clones alone and is incomplete. The table records over 150,000 clones, 75% to 90% of them present only once. The specimen sequenced was PBMCs. All receptors derive from a woman aged 18-29 years in good health and CMV-seronegative.

The rearrangement joins TRBV2 to TRBJ1-1; D gene unclear. Deletions cut 1 base from V and 3 bases from J, with 9 bases between. Germline V gives CDR1 SNHLY, CDR2 FYNNEI. The CDR3 contains 14 residues. In DNA, the CDR3 is TGTGCCAGCAGTGAAGGAGATATTGACACTGAAGCTTTCTTT. This encodes CASSEGDIDTEAFF.

The rearrangement uses TRBV6-1 and TRBJ1-5; D possibly corresponds to TRBD1 (6 bases). Germline V gives CDR1 MNHNS, CDR2 SASEGT. The CDR3 runs 16 residues. Trimming took off 2 bases at V and 0 bases at J, with 11 bases between the two ends. The CDR3 nucleotides are TGTGCCAGCAGTGAAATGGGGGCTTATAGCAATCAGCCCCAGCATTTT. It encodes CASSEMGAYSNQPQHF.

The genes are TRBV4-3 and TRBJ2-7; TRBD2 is a possible D gene (6 bases). Trimming cost V 0 bases and J 6 bases, with 12 bases left between them. Germline V gives CDR1 LGHNA, CDR2 YSLEER. CDR3 size: 14 residues. The CDR3 region is CASSQEKIGGEQYF. In DNA form, the CDR3 reads TGCGCCAGCAGCCAAGAAAAGATCGGGGGCGAGCAGTACTTC.